The 3 T cell receptor beta chains given below trace back to one sample, sequenced in a study of cytomegalovirus exposure and HLA in healthy donors. Primers: 60 Vbeta forward and 13 Jbeta reverse. The method was immunoSEQ multiplex PCR; TCRdb's version includes in-frame clones alone and lacks a portion of them. The sample shows about 130,000 clones, roughly 80% of them seen only once. The sequenced sample consisted of PBMCs. Source of these receptors: a man aged 18 to 30 in good health and CMV-seropositive.

In this sample, this clone turned up once. The chain links TRBV7-6 to TRBJ2-1, with TRBD2 matching over 8 bases. Germline values: CDR1 SGHVS, CDR2 FNYEAQ. CDR3 size: 15 residues. V was clipped by 5 bases and J by 4 bases; unmatched bases: 7. The CDR3 loop reads CASSRRLASYNEQFF. CDR3 coding DNA: TGTGCCAGCAGCCGACGACTAGCGTCTTACAATGAGCAGTTCTTC.

This chain links TRBV11-2 with TRBJ2-5, with TRBD1 as a possible D gene (5 bases). Germline assignment: CDR1 SGHAT and CDR2 FQNNGV. The CDR3 length is 15 residues. Deletions cut 1 base from V and 0 bases from J, with 9 bases between. The CDR3 DNA is TGTGCCAGCAGCTTAGTCAAGGGGTACCAAGAGACCCAGTACTTC. This sequence encodes CASSLVKGYQETQYF.

The chain employs TRBV10-3 and TRBJ1-1; no clear D gene. Germline CDR1 reads ENHRY; CDR2 reads SYGVKD. The CDR3 is made up of 13 amino acids. The V end lost 9 bases, the J end lost 3 bases, and 14 bases lay between the germline ends. DNA for the CDR3: TGTGCCATGCGGGAAGGGCGGGACACTGAAGCTTTCTTT. This encodes CAMREGRDTEAFF.